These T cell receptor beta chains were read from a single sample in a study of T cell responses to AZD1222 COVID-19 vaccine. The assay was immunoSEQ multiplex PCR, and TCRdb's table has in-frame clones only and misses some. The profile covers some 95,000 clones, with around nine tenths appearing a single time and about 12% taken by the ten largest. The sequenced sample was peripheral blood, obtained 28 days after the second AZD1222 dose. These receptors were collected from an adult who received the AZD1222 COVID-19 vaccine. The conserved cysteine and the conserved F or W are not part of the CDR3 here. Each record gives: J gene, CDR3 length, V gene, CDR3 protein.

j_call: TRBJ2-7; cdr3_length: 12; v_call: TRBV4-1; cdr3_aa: ASSQEPSGREQY
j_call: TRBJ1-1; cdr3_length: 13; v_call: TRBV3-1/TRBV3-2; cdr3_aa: ASSLGAGGGTEAF
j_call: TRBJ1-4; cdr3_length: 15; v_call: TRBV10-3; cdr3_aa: AISKAAAGGTNEKLF
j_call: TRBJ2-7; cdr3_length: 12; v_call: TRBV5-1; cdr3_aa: ASSLGQGGYEQY
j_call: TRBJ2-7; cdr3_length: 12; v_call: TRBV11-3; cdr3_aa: ASSFRTGLYEQY
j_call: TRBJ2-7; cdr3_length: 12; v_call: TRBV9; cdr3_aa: ASSTQGSTYEQY
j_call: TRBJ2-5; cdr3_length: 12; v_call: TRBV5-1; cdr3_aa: ASSLIQGAETQY
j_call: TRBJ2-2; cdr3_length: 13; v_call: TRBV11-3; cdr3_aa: ASSPDRGGTGELF
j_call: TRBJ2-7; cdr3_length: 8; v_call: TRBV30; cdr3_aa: AWGTYEQY
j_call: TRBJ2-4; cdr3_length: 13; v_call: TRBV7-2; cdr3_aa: ASSFVQGKGNIQY
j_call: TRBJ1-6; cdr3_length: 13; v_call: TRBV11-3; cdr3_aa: ASSLGGEGDSPLH
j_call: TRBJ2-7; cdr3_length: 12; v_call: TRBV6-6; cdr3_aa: ASRRVLRAYEQY
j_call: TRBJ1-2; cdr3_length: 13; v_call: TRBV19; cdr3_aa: ASSIPRGGGNGYT
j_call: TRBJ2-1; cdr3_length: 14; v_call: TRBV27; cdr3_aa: ASSRYPGLGTGEQF
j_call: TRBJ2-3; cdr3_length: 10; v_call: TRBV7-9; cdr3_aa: ASSPGTDTQY
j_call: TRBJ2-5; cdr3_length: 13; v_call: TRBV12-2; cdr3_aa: ASRLEGLPQETQY
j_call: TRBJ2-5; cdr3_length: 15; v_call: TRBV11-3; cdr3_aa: ASSLGVGRGDEETQY
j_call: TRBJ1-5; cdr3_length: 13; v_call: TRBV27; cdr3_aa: ASSPGTGAYQPQH
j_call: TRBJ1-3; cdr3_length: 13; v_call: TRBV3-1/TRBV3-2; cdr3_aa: ASSQVSRLGNTIY
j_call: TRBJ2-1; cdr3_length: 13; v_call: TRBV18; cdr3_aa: ASSPPSGRGNEQF
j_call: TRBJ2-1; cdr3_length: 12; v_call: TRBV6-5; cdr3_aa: ASWRTGPYNEQF
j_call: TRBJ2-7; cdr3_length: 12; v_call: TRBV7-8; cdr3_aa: ASVGGQNPYEQY
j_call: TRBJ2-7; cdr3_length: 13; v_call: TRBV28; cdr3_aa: ASSFSRGSYYEQY